These 7 T cell receptor beta chains share one sample of origin, sequenced in a study of blood T cell repertoires in COVID-19. Measured with immunoSEQ multiplex PCR; TCRdb has only the in-frame clones, and not every one. The data hold about 120,000 clones, with 90% observed a single time. Sequenced: peripheral blood. The receptor set was obtained from a woman aged 55-69 years with COVID-19, enrolled during active disease.

The chain joins TRBV19 to TRBJ2-5, with a tentative D call TRBD1 (5 bases). This CDR3 spans 13 amino acids. Germline V gene data show CDR1 as LNHDA and CDR2 as SQIVND (reference sequence). V gave up 7 bases and J gave up 5 bases, with 14 bases separating them. The CDR3, as DNA: TGTGCCAGTACCACCAACAAGGGGGAGACCCAGTACTTC. It is translated as CASTTNKGETQYF.

For the CDR3, the DNA is TGTGCCAGCAGTGCCGCGGGAGGAGAATGGACCCCTGAAGCTTTCTTT. It is translated as CASSAAGGEWTPEAFF. The chain combines TRBV2 with TRBJ1-1, with no clear D. CDR3 length: 16 amino acids. CDR1 is SNHLY, CDR2 FYNNEI, per germline. The V gene lost 4 bases and the J gene lost 6 bases, with 21 bases spanning the gap.

This rearrangement joins TRBV7-6 to TRBJ1-2; TRBD1 agrees at 12 bases. Germline V CDR1 and CDR2: SGHVS, FNYEAQ. The CDR3 consists of 17 residues. The junction had 10 bases not matched to a gene; V was cut back by 4 bases and J by 4 bases. The CDR3 DNA follows: TGTGCCAGCAGCTCAGCCGGGACAGGGGGCTTTAGCTATGGCTACACCTTC. Protein: CASSSAGTGGFSYGYTF.

Here the CDR3 DNA reads TGTGCCAGCAGCCAAGCAGGGAGGACTGAAGCTTTCTTT. Protein sequence: CASSQAGRTEAFF. The chain carries TRBV4-2 and TRBJ1-1; tentatively, D is TRBD1 (5 bases). The V end was cut by 1 base, the J end by 5 bases, with 8 bases between. Per the germline V gene, CDR1 is LGHNA and CDR2 is YNFKEQ. The CDR3 is 13 residues long.

This chain connects TRBV11-2 to TRBJ2-5; perhaps TRBD2 as D (6 bases). Germline V gene lookup returns CDR1 SGHAT and CDR2 FQNNGV. V lost 3 bases, J lost 5 bases, and 16 bases lay in between. CDR3 size: 15 residues. DNA for the CDR3: TGTGCCAGCAGCTTTGGGACGGGGGTAAGGGAGACCCAGTACTTC. It is translated as CASSFGTGVRETQYF.

This chain links TRBV7-6 with TRBJ2-7; D may be TRBD1 (6 bases). This CDR3 spans 15 amino acids. V was pared by 5 bases and J by 2 bases, with 16 bases between. CDR1 and CDR2 (germline): SGHVS, FNYEAQ. CDR3 sequence: CASSPLGGPAYEQYF. The CDR3 DNA follows: TGTGCCAGCAGCCCCCTTGGGGGCCCAGCCTACGAGCAGTACTTC. The whole variable domain, remainder taken from reference TRBV7-6 and TRBJ2-7, is GAGVSQSPRYKVTKRGQDVALRCDPISGHVSLYWYRQALGQGPEFLTYFNYEAQQDKSGLPNDRFSAERPEGSISTLTIQRTEQRDSAMYRCASSPLGGPAYEQYFGPGTRLTVT.

This chain uses TRBV10-3 with TRBJ2-5, with 7 bases fitting TRBD1. The CDR3 extends over 13 amino acids. The germline V gene has CDR1 ENHRY and CDR2 SYGVKD. J lost 3 bases, V lost 7 bases, and 5 bases had no gene match. The CDR3 reads CAINGQAEETQYF. As DNA, the CDR3 is TGTGCCATCAATGGACAGGCCGAAGAGACCCAGTACTTC.